The clone carrying this TCR beta chain was seen at least ten times. Its specificity is unknown. The ends were cut back, 3 bases at V and 2 bases at J, with 5 bases in the middle. The CDR3 has 13 residues. Looked up from germline, CDR1 is KGHDR and CDR2 is SFDVKD. In TCRdb, the 5' RACE reads were re-called with MiXCR into one record per CDR3 protein. Of approximately 300,000 distinct CDR3 sequences in the sample, around 7.6% were seen once. These data belong to a study of CD8 T cells in ankylosing spondylitis. General study findings and limits: Blood from ankylosing spondylitis patients appeared to carry a characteristic roughly eight-variant TCR beta motif.

The V and J genes are TRBV24-1 and TRBJ2-3; D is ambiguous. The material sequenced was blood, either unsorted or a sorted T cell fraction (not recorded which). This TCR was recovered from a male donor with ankylosing spondylitis. The CDR3 region has the DNA TGTGCCACCAGTGATCCTGTCACAGATACGCAGTATTTT. It encodes CATSDPVTDTQYF.